This T cell receptor beta chain came from a study of vaccination and CD4 T cells after COVID-19. Cultured CD4+ T cells had their DNA profiled by the Oncomine TCR Beta short-read assay. Someone extracted genomic DNA from cultured CD4+ T cells. TCRdb used MiXCR to reprocess the PCR reads, holding one entry per CDR3 protein. The sample includes 15,000 to 17,000 distinct CDR3 sequences, around 60% of them seen just once. As for this clonotype: The target antigen is unknown. Sequence at one end of the junction differs from germline and may be a read error.

As for treatment: roughly 11-day PBMC culture with coronavirus spike peptide pools or control peptides (ViraFEST assay). Two million PBMCs were grown per well alongside 9 to 10 IU/ml IL-2 and around 9.6 ug/ml peptide pools. The sequence was collected from a human donor who had recovered from COVID-19. Sequences were obtained from CD4+ T cells from blood, cultured in vitro.

For the CDR3, the DNA is TGTGCCAGCAGACAAGAAGAGACCCAGTACTTC. This gives the protein CASRQEETQYF. The V gene is TRBV3-1, the J gene TRBJ2-5; the D is unclear. Germline V CDR1 and CDR2: LGHDT, YNNKEL (reference sequence). There are 11 residues in the CDR3.